The 21 T cell receptor beta chains given below trace back to one sample, sequenced in a study of blood T cell repertoires in COVID-19. The method was immunoSEQ multiplex PCR; TCRdb's version includes in-frame clones alone and lacks a portion of them. This table has some 460,000 clones, 80% to 90% appearing once. The sequenced sample consisted of peripheral blood. The source is a woman in her twenties or thirties with acute or convalescent COVID-19.

V is TRBV9 and J is TRBJ2-1, with 10 bases that match TRBD1. V trimming: 0 bases; J trimming: 8 bases; junction bases outside the gene matches: 11. CDR3 size: 17 residues. The germline V gene encodes CDR1 SGDLS and CDR2 YYNGEE. The CDR3 DNA reads as TGTGCCAGCAGCGTAGAGGGACAGGGGAATCGCCGCGATGAGCAGTTCTTC. It yields the protein CASSVEGQGNRRDEQFF.

The gene calls are TRBV11-3 and TRBJ1-6; D might be TRBD1 (5 bases). The CDR3 spans 15 residues. Trimming removed 5 bases from V and 7 bases from J, with 15 bases in between. CDR1 and CDR2 (germline): SGHNT, YENEEA. This chain's CDR3 is CASSLAAGGNSPLHF. In DNA form, the CDR3 reads TGTGCCAGCAGCCTAGCAGCTGGGGGGAATTCACCCCTCCACTTT.

The chain has TRBV4-1 and TRBJ2-3; 13 nucleotides agree with TRBD2. The CDR3 has 18 residues. The germline gives CDR1 MGHRA, CDR2 YSYEKL. The J segment lost 2 bases and the V segment lost 0 bases, leaving 5 bases of the junction unmatched. In DNA form, the CDR3 reads TGCGCCAGCAGCCAAGATAGGACTAGCGGGAGATACACAGATACGCAGTATTTT. Protein product: CASSQDRTSGRYTDTQYF.

The chain employs TRBV28 and TRBJ2-1; D not resolved. The germline V gene has CDR1 MDHEN and CDR2 SYDVKM. The CDR3 has 10 amino acids. The germline V and J ends were trimmed by 10 bases and 4 bases, with 5 bases remaining between them. The CDR3, as DNA: TGTGCCACCCTATACAATGAGCAGTTCTTC. Protein: CATLYNEQFF.

The V call is TRBV20-1, the J call TRBJ1-2; tentative D call: TRBD1 (5 bases). Trimming shortened V by 8 bases and J by 7 bases, and 14 bases separated the two germline ends. Looked up from germline, CDR1 is DFQATT and CDR2 is SNEGSKA (reference sequence). The CDR3 runs to 11 residues. CDR3 protein: CSSGGLGGYTF. CDR3 bases: TGCAGTTCGGGGGGTTTGGGTGGCTACACCTTC.

This clone came up a few times. This chain uses TRBV10-3 with TRBJ1-1; a weak D match, TRBD1 (6 bases). V lost 0 bases, J lost 2 bases, and 7 bases lay in between. The germline V gene encodes CDR1 ENHRY and CDR2 SYGVKD. CDR3 length equals 14 residues. The CDR3 sequence is CAISESQGNTEAFF. CDR3 DNA sequence: TGTGCCATCAGTGAGTCACAGGGAAACACTGAAGCTTTCTTT.

The CDR3 loop reads CASRRYEGGEAFF. CDR3 DNA sequence: TGTGCCAGCAGAAGATACGAAGGGGGTGAAGCTTTCTTT. The chain carries TRBV6-6 and TRBJ1-1; tentative D call: TRBD1 (6 bases). The CDR3 totals 13 residues. V gave up 6 bases and J gave up 7 bases, with 15 bases separating them. Germline V gives CDR1 MNHNY, CDR2 SVGAGI (reference sequence).

The chain carries TRBV11-2 and TRBJ1-5, with TRBD1 as a possible D gene (5 bases). This CDR3 region has 15 residues. Between the trimmed V and J ends, which lost 1 base and 7 bases, there was a span of 14 bases. The germline gives CDR1 SGHAT, CDR2 FQNNGV. The CDR3 loop is CASSLADNLFQPQHF. DNA for the CDR3: TGTGCCAGCAGCTTAGCGGACAATTTATTCCAGCCCCAGCATTTT.

The chain joins TRBV5-8 to TRBJ2-1; 8 positions agree with TRBD1. Germline V gene data show CDR1 as SGHTS and CDR2 as YDEGEE. Trimming removed 2 bases from V and 8 bases from J; junction bases left unmatched: 9. The CDR3 has 15 amino acids. In DNA, the CDR3 is TGTGCCAGCAGCTTCCGGGACAGGACCGGGGATGAGCAGTTCTTC. It translates to CASSFRDRTGDEQFF.

At least ten counts were recorded for this clone. Other DNA sequences within the sample encode an identical CDR3. The V and J genes are TRBV3-1 (or the pseudogene TRBV3-2) and TRBJ2-5; 9 bases match TRBD2. CDR3 length: 19 residues. Trimming removed 5 bases from V and 2 bases from J; junction bases left unmatched: 18. Germline CDR1 is LGHDT and CDR2 is YNNKEL (reference sequence). The CDR3 bases are TGTGCCAGCAGCTCCTCCAAAGATCGTGGGCGGGGGGGTCAAGAGACCCAGTACTTC. It specifies CASSSSKDRGRGGQETQYF.

V is TRBV30 and J is TRBJ2-7; D might be TRBD1 (6 bases). The CDR3 loop spans 13 amino acids. CDR1 is GTSNPN and CDR2 is SVGIG in the germline V gene (reference sequence). With 0 bases removed from V and 5 bases from J, the gap between germline ends came to 11 bases. The CDR3 nucleotides are TGTGCCTGGAGTGTTAACAGGGCCCACGAGCAGTACTTC. It encodes CAWSVNRAHEQYF.

The V gene is TRBV19, the J gene TRBJ1-4; the D gene is possibly TRBD1 (5 bases). The CDR3 runs to 14 residues. V lost 5 bases and J lost 3, with 10 bases in between. The V gene's germline CDR1 is LNHDA and CDR2 SQIVND (reference sequence). The CDR3 coding sequence is TGTGCCAGTAGTCCCGGACATTCTAATGAAAAACTGTTTTTT. This sequence encodes CASSPGHSNEKLFF.

DNA for the CDR3: TGTGCCAGCAGCTCCGGACAGAAAAATGAGCAGTTCTTC. Its protein product is CASSSGQKNEQFF. This chain links TRBV5-4 with TRBJ2-1, with a tentative D call TRBD1 (6 bases). The germline gives CDR1 SGHNT, CDR2 YYREEE (reference sequence). The CDR3 runs 13 residues. Trimming shortened V by 3 bases and J by 7 bases, and 11 bases separated the two germline ends.

The gene calls are TRBV6-2 or TRBV6-3 and TRBJ1-5, with D possibly being TRBD1 (5 bases). The CDR3 is 12 amino acids. Trimming took 5 bases from V and 6 from J, leaving 8 bases between them. Germline V gives CDR1 MNHEY, CDR2 SVGEGT. CDR3 bases: TGTGCCAGCAGTAGACAGTCTCAGCCCCAGCATTTT. Translation gives CASSRQSQPQHF.

V and J are TRBV11-2 and TRBJ2-5; 8 nucleotides align to TRBD1. The CDR3 runs 14 residues. The germline V gene has CDR1 SGHAT and CDR2 FQNNGV. After removal of 6 bases from V and 5 bases from J, the junction contained 8 bases not matched to a gene. This CDR3 is CASSDRGYRETQYF. CDR3 in DNA: TGTGCCAGCAGTGACAGGGGCTATCGGGAGACCCAGTACTTC.

As concerns this clone: Different DNA sequences within this sample yield the same CDR3. The V call is TRBV24-1, the J call TRBJ1-4; D unresolved. The CDR3 runs 15 residues. V gave up 2 bases and J gave up 0 bases, with 6 bases separating them. CDR1 KGHDR and CDR2 SFDVKD come from the germline V gene. CDR3 amino acids: CATSDSGATNEKLFF. The CDR3 DNA reads TGTGCCACCAGTGATTCGGGAGCAACTAATGAAAAACTGTTTTTT.

This clone appeared a single time. The gene calls are TRBV11-2 and TRBJ1-1; D is possibly TRBD1 (5 bases). The V gene's germline CDR1 is SGHAT and CDR2 FQNNGV. The CDR3 has 16 residues. V was trimmed by 0 bases and J by 4 bases, leaving 15 bases between them. Here the CDR3 DNA reads TGTGCCAGCAGCTTAGATAGTCAGGGAGGTCGCACTGAAGCTTTCTTT. Protein product: CASSLDSQGGRTEAFF.

The gene calls are TRBV12-3 or TRBV12-4 and TRBJ2-3, with D maybe TRBD2 (5 bases). Deletions cut 8 bases from V and 8 bases from J, with 14 bases between. The CDR3 consists of 12 residues. Here the CDR3 DNA reads TGTGCCAGCCACATCCAAGAGGGTACGCAGTATTTT. It specifies CASHIQEGTQYF.

The V call is TRBV4-1, the J call TRBJ1-4, with 7 positions matching TRBD1. After removal of 6 bases from V and 8 bases from J, the junction contained 6 bases not matched to a gene. The CDR3 is 13 amino acids. Germline V gene sequence: CDR1 MGHRA, CDR2 YSYEKL. The DNA for the CDR3 is TGCGCCAGCAGTCGGGACAGCAAGGAAAAACTGTTTTTT. Translated: CASSRDSKEKLFF.

This clone was seen ten or more times. The chain recombines TRBV5-4 with TRBJ2-3; D perhaps matches TRBD1 (8 bases). Germline V gene sequence: CDR1 SGHNT, CDR2 YYREEE (reference sequence). This CDR3 has 15 residues. The V and J ends lost 5 bases and 3 bases respectively, with 16 bases between them. This CDR3 is CASSLGQGGTDTQYF. CDR3 DNA: TGTGCCAGCAGTTTAGGACAGGGAGGGACAGATACGCAGTATTTT.

This clone was counted a single time. The rearrangement joins TRBV28 to TRBJ2-7; tentative D call: TRBD2 (6 bases). The CDR3 contains 14 residues. The germline gives CDR1 MDHEN, CDR2 SYDVKM. V lost 5 bases and J 0 bases, leaving 11 bases between the germline ends. Here the CDR3 reads CASSLGGNSYEQYF. The CDR3 coding sequence is TGTGCCAGCAGTCTCGGGGGTAACTCCTACGAGCAGTACTTC.